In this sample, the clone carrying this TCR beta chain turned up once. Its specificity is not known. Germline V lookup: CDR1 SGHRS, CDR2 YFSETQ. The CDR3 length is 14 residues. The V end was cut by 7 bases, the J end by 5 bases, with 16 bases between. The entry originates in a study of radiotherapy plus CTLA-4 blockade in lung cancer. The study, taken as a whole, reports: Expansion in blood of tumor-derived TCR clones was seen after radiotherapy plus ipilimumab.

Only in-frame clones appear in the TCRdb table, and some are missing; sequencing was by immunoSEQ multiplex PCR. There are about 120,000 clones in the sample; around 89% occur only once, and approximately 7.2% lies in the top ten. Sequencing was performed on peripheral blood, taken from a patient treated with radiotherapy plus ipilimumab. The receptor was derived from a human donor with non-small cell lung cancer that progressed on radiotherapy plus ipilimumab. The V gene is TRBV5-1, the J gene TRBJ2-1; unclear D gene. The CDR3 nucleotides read TGCGCCAGCGCCACAGATTGGCCAAACAATGAGCAGTTCTTC. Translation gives CASATDWPNNEQFF.